The present T cell receptor beta chain was sequenced within a study of cytotoxic CD8 clonotypes in ibrutinib-treated CLL (dated by TCRdb to about 2021). Concerning the study at large: The cohort was composed of under 12 relapsed/refractory and approximately 16 treatment-naive patients; IGHV unmutated status was identified in some 17 patients. Partial responses were observed in 24 patients and complete responses in 2; after a median follow-up of roughly 62 months, remission was maintained in around 14 patients and progression was observed in approximately 12. Response samples were obtained after a median of around 11 months of treatment, with a range of roughly 6 to 40 months. An average of about 260,000 productive templates and approximately 91,000 productive rearrangements was obtained per sample. Of the 86 participants in the trial, approximately 25 had longitudinal samples available. Cryopreserved peripheral blood mononuclear cells were collected before treatment, at response, and at either disease progression or sustained remission. Every remission and progressive disease sample was obtained while ibrutinib was still being received by the patients. The paper as a whole reports these results and caveats: Public clonotypes were rare and either shrank or stayed stable during treatment, and the rise in clonality at ibrutinib response reflected expansion of private clonotypes. An increase in clonality was observed at ibrutinib response, with clonality remaining stable during sustained remission and falling back toward baseline at progression. Lymph node repertoires were not examined, and the timing of sampling was not matched between patients in sustained remission and those whose disease progressed. At baseline, clonality was higher than in age-matched healthy donors and showed a strong correlation with circulating CD8+ T-cell counts.

The intended sense of this specimen's time point label: approximately 25 months on ibrutinib. For TCR beta library preparation, about 2 micrograms of genomic DNA was extracted from cryopreserved PBMCs. Longitudinal blood samples from CLL patients receiving ibrutinib monotherapy were subjected to high-throughput TCR beta sequencing. The patients took part in an open-label, single-center phase 2 trial of ibrutinib monotherapy. The goal of deep resolution MiSeq sequencing was a depth between 1 in 1 million and 1 in 200,000 T cells, and coverage averaged 10x per clonotype. TCR beta libraries were generated with the immunoSEQ hsTCRB Kit. Per the authors' processing: ImmunoSEQ Data Assistant and ImmunoSEQ Analyzer were used for data analysis, and V, D and J genes were assigned according to IMGT definitions. Clonality, which ranges from 0 to 1, was calculated by subtracting the normalized Shannon entropy of productive rearrangement frequencies from one. Public clonotype analysis was restricted to overrepresented clonotypes comprising at least 0.05% of each patient's repertoire. Repertoires from more than ten age-matched healthy donors in immuneACCESS were used as clonality controls. TCRdb retrieved this table from immuneACCESS and kept in-frame rearrangements only. Not all clones are present; in checked studies, unresolved V genes account for under half, and no reason is known for the remainder. The V and J calls and the clone size are those of that table, but D and trimming were determined from the DNA. The sample profile shows about 92,000 clones; approximately 71% of them were found once. Jointly, the top ten make up roughly 24% of the sample.

In the case of this clone: Its antigen is not yet known. Base qualities were left out, and no much larger clone turns up one base away.

CDR1 and CDR2 were assigned from the germline V gene as SGHTA and FQGNSA. Including cysteine and phenylalanine, the CDR3 has 14 amino acids. The read is trimmed to its CDR3 DNA, 42 bases read in frame from base 1. The trim is 0 bases for V and 2 bases for J, with a gap of 8 bases between the germline ends. This specimen was PBMCs, taken after 24 months of ibrutinib treatment. The TCR sequence derives from a human donor with chronic lymphocytic leukemia. This chain is built from TRBV7-2 and TRBJ2-7, with the D gene tentatively TRBD1 or TRBD2, based on 5 matching bases in each. The nucleotide sequence is TGTGCCAGCAGCTTAGCGTCGGGGCCCTACGAGCAGTACTTC. The encoded protein is CASSLASGPYEQYF.